This passage covers 27 T cell receptor beta chains from one sample sequenced in a study of T cells after yellow fever vaccination. MiXCR, run by TCRdb on the 5' RACE reads, gives a single entry per CDR3 protein. This sample has 150,000 to 200,000 distinct CDR3 sequences, with approximately 9.7% found just once. The sample here was CD8+ T cells sorted from PBMCs, taken 45 days after the yellow fever booster vaccination. These receptor sequences come from a man aged 18-30 years who received the YFV17D yellow fever vaccine.

This chain joins TRBV16 and TRBJ1-5; no clear D gene. The CDR3 loop spans 16 amino acids. The V and J ends lost 0 bases and 2 bases respectively, with 11 bases between them. Germline assignment: CDR1 KGHSY and CDR2 FQNENV. The DNA for the CDR3 is TGTGCCAGCAGCCAATCGGCAGCTGGGGGCAATCAGCCCCAGCATTTT. Translating it yields CASSQSAAGGNQPQHF.

As concerns this clonotype: The junction shows a germline mismatch at one end, possibly a read error. The chain employs TRBV4-3 and TRBJ2-6; 7 bases agree with TRBD1. Germline-derived CDR1 and CDR2 are LGHNA and YSLEER. The CDR3 is 16 amino acids. In DNA form, the CDR3 reads TGCGCCAGCAGCCCGGACAGGACCATCCGGGCCGACGTCCTGACTTTC. Amino acids: CASSPDRTIRADVLTF.

This clonotype showed up many times. The chain is built from TRBV10-1 and TRBJ2-2, with a weak D call TRBD2 (5 bases). The germline V gene has CDR1 WNHNN and CDR2 SYGVQD (reference sequence). The CDR3 runs to 13 residues. V was pared by 3 bases and J by 3 bases, with 5 bases between. In DNA, the CDR3 is TGCGCCAGCAGTGACGGGGACACCGGGGAGCTGTTTTTT. This codes for CASSDGDTGELFF.

This clonotype was observed a handful of times. This sequence joins TRBV6-2 or TRBV6-3 and TRBJ2-3; 10 bases match TRBD2. Unmatched junction bases numbered 15, after V lost 2 bases and J lost 1 base. Per the germline V gene, CDR1 is MNHEY and CDR2 is SVGEGT. CDR3 length: 20 amino acids. The CDR3: CASSYAFFALTSGGTDTQYF. The CDR3 region has the DNA TGTGCCAGCAGTTACGCGTTCTTTGCCCTCACTAGCGGGGGCACAGATACGCAGTATTTT.

A few counts support this clonotype. The genes are TRBV4-1 and TRBJ2-1, with D perhaps assigned TRBD1 or TRBD2 (5 bases each). Per germline, CDR1 MGHRA and CDR2 YSYEKL. The CDR3 consists of 13 residues. V shed 9 bases and J shed 8 bases, with 17 bases lying between them. The CDR3 DNA is TGCGCCAGTGGTGTACTCGGGGACCATGAGCAGTTCTTC. This encodes CASGVLGDHEQFF.

The rearrangement joins TRBV12-5 to TRBJ1-2; D not resolved. The CDR3 consists of 13 residues. Trimming shortened V by 5 bases and J by 2 bases, and 9 bases separated the two germline ends. Looked up from germline, CDR1 is LGHNT and CDR2 is FRNRAP. The CDR3 sequence is CASGLDVNYGYTF. The CDR3 DNA follows: TGTGCTAGTGGTCTAGACGTAAACTATGGCTACACCTTC.

This clonotype occurred a few times. This rearrangement joins TRBV6-2 or TRBV6-3 to TRBJ1-5; TRBD1 matches 9 bases. Germline V gene data show CDR1 as MNHEY and CDR2 as SVGEGT. The CDR3 consists of 14 residues. Unmatched junction bases numbered 3, after V lost 5 bases and J lost 4 bases. The CDR3 DNA is TGTGCCAGCAGTAGGGGACAGGGTAATCAGCCCCAGCATTTT. Amino acids: CASSRGQGNQPQHF.

The rearrangement uses TRBV10-1 and TRBJ1-1; D perhaps matches TRBD1 (6 bases). Trimming pared 3 bases from V and 4 bases from J, leaving 12 bases between. Germline V gene sequence: CDR1 WNHNN, CDR2 SYGVQD (reference sequence). CDR3 size: 14 residues. Written as DNA, the CDR3 is TGCGCCAGCAGTGACCATCGGGGGGCCACTGAAGCTTTCTTT. It codes for CASSDHRGATEAFF.

This chain connects TRBV6-6 to TRBJ2-5; D uncertain. The CDR3 length is 14 residues. The V end lost 2 bases, the J end lost 4 bases, and 11 bases lay between the germline ends. Germline V gene lookup returns CDR1 MNHNY and CDR2 SVGAGI (reference sequence). The DNA of the CDR3 is TGTGCCAGCAGTTACATGGTGGAAAGAGAGACCCAGTACTTC. This sequence encodes CASSYMVERETQYF.

The chain recombines TRBV7-6 with TRBJ1-2; TRBD1 is a possible D gene (5 bases). Per the germline V gene, CDR1 is SGHVS and CDR2 is FNYEAQ. V lost 5 bases and J lost 7, with 14 bases in between. This CDR3 is built from 13 residues. The CDR3 spells CASSPRGGGGYTF. The CDR3 DNA follows: TGTGCCAGCAGCCCCCGGGGGGGGGGTGGCTACACCTTC. Looking up the rest from reference TRBV7-6 and TRBJ1-2 gives the full variable domain: GAGVSQSPRYKVTKRGQDVALRCDPISGHVSLYWYRQALGQGPEFLTYFNYEAQQDKSGLPNDRFSAERPEGSISTLTIQRTEQRDSAMYRCASSPRGGGGYTFGSGTRLTVV.

In this sample, this clonotype turned up a few times. The V gene is TRBV4-1, the J gene TRBJ2-5; TRBD2 matches 9 bases. CDR1 MGHRA and CDR2 YSYEKL come from the germline V gene. The J segment lost 1 base and the V segment lost 1 base, leaving 10 bases of the junction unmatched. The CDR3 is 18 residues long. For the CDR3, the DNA is TGCGCCAGCAGCCAAGTCCAAGGAGCGGGGGGTCCCCAAGAGACCCAGTACTTC. It codes for CASSQVQGAGGPQETQYF.

This clonotype was detected only a few times. The V call is TRBV5-1, the J call TRBJ2-3; TRBD2 agrees at 8 bases. Losses at the gene ends were 8 bases for V and 1 base for J; bases not matched to a gene: 6. The CDR3 runs to 14 residues. Looked up from germline, CDR1 is SGHRS and CDR2 is YFSETQ. The CDR3 DNA sequence: TGCGCCAGTTTTAGCGGGGACGGCACAGATACGCAGTATTTT. Translation gives CASFSGDGTDTQYF.

Of note for this clonotype: Possible read error: a much larger clone is one base away. This chain joins TRBV4-2 and TRBJ2-2, with D hard to call. The CDR3 has 12 residues. V was trimmed by 5 bases and J by 4 bases, leaving 5 bases between them. Germline V gene data show CDR1 as LGHNA and CDR2 as YNFKEQ. DNA of the CDR3: TGTGCCAGCAGCTATATCACCGGGGAGCTGTTTTTT. The encoded protein is CASSYITGELFF.

This clonotype was detected only once. The chain couples TRBV6-2 or TRBV6-3 to TRBJ1-1; possibly TRBD1 for D (5 bases). Trimming removed 5 bases at V and 2 bases at J, with 9 bases between. The CDR3 length is 13 residues. Germline V gene sequence: CDR1 MNHEY, CDR2 SVGEGT. DNA of the CDR3: TGTGCCAGCAGTACAGGTTTCAACACTGAAGCTTTCTTT. Amino acid sequence: CASSTGFNTEAFF.

This rearrangement joins TRBV12-3 or TRBV12-4 to TRBJ2-7; 8 positions match TRBD2. The CDR3 loop spans 14 amino acids. Germline trimming cut 4 bases from V and 0 bases from J; bases unmatched to any gene: 2. In nucleotides, the CDR3 is TGTGCCAGCAGTTCAAGCGGGGGCTCCTACGAGCAGTACTTC. Translating gives CASSSSGGSYEQYF.

This clonotype was seen more than once but under ten times. This sequence joins TRBV7-6 and TRBJ2-7, with TRBD2 identical over 14 bases. In germline, CDR1 is SGHVS, CDR2 FNYEAQ. With V trimmed by 5 bases and J by 2 bases, 5 bases remained unmatched. The CDR3 runs to 16 residues. The CDR3, as DNA: TGTGCCAGCAGCCCGGGACTAGCGGGGGAGACCTACGAGCAGTACTTC. Its translation: CASSPGLAGETYEQYF.

This clonotype was seen ten or more times. The V call is TRBV5-4, the J call TRBJ1-5; no reliable D call. The CDR3 length is 14 residues. Trimming removed 1 base at V and 7 bases at J, with 12 bases between. In germline, CDR1 is SGHNT, CDR2 YYREEE (reference sequence). The CDR3 here is CASSLLGGNQPQHF. CDR3 DNA: TGTGCCAGCAGCTTGTTGGGAGGGAACCAGCCCCAGCATTTT.

The chain links TRBV6-5 to TRBJ1-1, with D unclear. Germline V gene sequence: CDR1 MNHEY, CDR2 SVGAGI. This CDR3 is built from 14 residues. Trimming cost V 7 bases and J 4 bases, with 16 bases left between them. The CDR3 bases are TGTGCCAGCACCCCCGATTCACCAGGCACTGAAGCTTTCTTT. Translation gives CASTPDSPGTEAFF.

The DNA for the CDR3 is TGTGCCAGCAGCTTAAGTAGCGAGACCCAGTACTTC. It is translated as CASSLSSETQYF. This chain links TRBV7-9 with TRBJ2-5, with no clear D. Trimming removed 2 bases at V and 5 bases at J, with 6 bases between. The length of the CDR3 is 12 residues. The V gene's germline CDR1 is SEHNR and CDR2 FQNEAQ (reference sequence). Full variable domain (rest looked up from reference TRBV7-9 and TRBJ2-5): DTGVSQNPRHKITKRGQNVTFRCDPISEHNRLYWYRQTLGQGPEFLTYFQNEAQLEKSRLLSDRFSAERPKGSFSTLEIQRTEQGDSAMYLCASSLSSETQYFGPGTRLLVL.

The rearrangement links TRBV6-5 to TRBJ2-1; the D call may be TRBD1 or TRBD2 (6 bases each). Germline V gene sequence: CDR1 MNHEY, CDR2 SVGAGI. CDR3 length equals 14 residues. V was shortened by 4 bases and J by 6 bases, with 13 bases between the two germline ends. Written as DNA, the CDR3 is TGTGCCAGCAGTTTGGGGGGCGTCGGCAATGAGCAGTTCTTC. Translated, it gives CASSLGGVGNEQFF.

V gene TRBV7-2 combines with J gene TRBJ2-7; 11 bases are a match to TRBD2. The germline V gene encodes CDR1 SGHTA and CDR2 FQGNSA. The V segment lost 5 bases and the J segment 2 bases; nucleotides outside the gene matches: 2. This CDR3 spans 14 amino acids. Here the CDR3 reads CASSGSGGAYEQYF. Written as DNA, the CDR3 is TGTGCCAGCAGCGGTAGCGGGGGGGCCTACGAGCAGTACTTC.

This clonotype occurred a few times. V gene TRBV27 combines with J gene TRBJ2-3; D remains ambiguous. Germline CDR1 reads MNHEY; CDR2 reads SMNVEV (reference sequence). CDR3 size: 17 residues. Trimming stripped 1 base from V and 1 base from J, with 15 bases between. The CDR3 nucleotides read TGTGCCAGCAGTTTATGGGGTCCTTCGGCTGGCACAGATACGCAGTATTTT. Its translation: CASSLWGPSAGTDTQYF.

This clonotype was seen only a few times. The rearrangement uses TRBV5-1 and TRBJ2-2; D ambiguous. V lost 0 bases and J lost 4, with 7 bases in between. The CDR3 is made up of 14 amino acids. The germline CDR1 and CDR2 sequences are SGHRS and YFSETQ. The CDR3 coding sequence is TGCGCCAGCAGCTTGGGCGTGGGCACCGGGGAGCTGTTTTTT. It is translated as CASSLGVGTGELFF.

This clonotype was detected only a few times. The V gene is TRBV6-5, the J gene TRBJ1-2, with no clear D. V lost 4 bases and J 8 bases, leaving 8 bases between the germline ends. Germline CDR1 is MNHEY and CDR2 is SVGAGI. This CDR3 comprises 11 residues. CDR3 coding DNA: TGTGCCAGCAGTTGGGGTCTCGGCTACACCTTC. As protein: CASSWGLGYTF.

There are many counts of this clonotype. The CDR3 spells CASSSRGSNQPQHF. In nucleotides, the CDR3 is TGTGCCAGCAGTTCCAGGGGCAGCAATCAGCCCCAGCATTTT. The chain combines TRBV28 with TRBJ1-5, with D possibly being TRBD1 (6 bases). V gave up 4 bases and J gave up 1 base, with 8 bases separating them. Germline values: CDR1 MDHEN, CDR2 SYDVKM. This CDR3 has 14 residues. Supplemented by reference TRBV28 and TRBJ1-5, the full variable domain reads DVKVTQSSRYLVKRTGEKVFLECVQDMDHENMFWYRQDPGLGLRLIYFSYDVKMKEKGDIPEGYSVSREKKERFSLILESASTNQTSMYLCASSSRGSNQPQHFGDGTRLSIL.

The chain carries TRBV7-2 and TRBJ1-6, with D possibly being TRBD1 (6 bases). The CDR3 has 13 residues. V was cut by 4 bases and J by 10 bases, with 11 bases left in between. Germline lookup yields CDR1 SGHTA and CDR2 FQGNSA. The CDR3 DNA reads TGTGCCAGCAGCTATACAGGGAACTCACCCCTCCACTTT. Its protein product is CASSYTGNSPLHF.

J is TRBJ2-5 and V is TRBV7-2; the D call may be TRBD1 or TRBD2 (6 bases each). The ends were cut back, 1 base at V and 2 bases at J, with 17 bases in the middle. CDR1 is SGHTA, CDR2 FQGNSA, per germline. This CDR3 has 17 amino acids. The CDR3 DNA reads TGTGCCAGCAGCTTAGATAGTAGGGGGGCCCTACAAGAGACCCAGTACTTC. Amino acid sequence: CASSLDSRGALQETQYF. The full variable domain, in which reference TRBV7-2 and TRBJ2-5 provide the parts outside the CDR3, is GAGVSQSPSNKVTEKGKDVELRCDPISGHTALYWYRQSLGQGLEFLIYFQGNSAPDKSGLPSDRFSAERTGGSVSTLTIQRTQQEDSAVYLCASSLDSRGALQETQYFGPGTRLLVL.